This T cell receptor (beta chain) is drawn from a study of Ad26.COV2.S vaccination and SARS-CoV-2 variants. Looking at the study overall: By the intramuscular route, Ad26.COV2.S was given once, or twice 56 days apart.

Profiling relied on immunoSEQ multiplex PCR, and the TCRdb table lists in-frame clones only, not all of them. The data hold 450,000 to 550,000 clones, with 89% observed a single time. Concerning this clone itself: Its cognate antigen is unknown.

The study, taken as a whole, reports: Total T cell responses, in the TCR breadth and depth analyses, may have been underestimated.

This CDR3 comprises 17 residues. V lost 4 bases and J lost 2; bases outside the gene matches: 8. Germline CDR1 and CDR2: WSHSY and SAAADI. Described treatment: some 19 received Ad26.COV2.S at low or high dose, single or two shots; five or six received placebo; per-sample allocation not given. Sampling occurred on day 63 after the first vaccine or placebo injection. This chain uses TRBV10-2 with TRBJ1-2; TRBD1 agrees at 12 bases. The sequence came from a person aged 18-60 years who received the Ad26.COV2.S COVID-19 vaccine or a placebo. The sequencing used peripheral blood, collected in a trial of Ad26.COV2.S vaccine versus placebo. CDR3 nucleotide sequence: TGCGCCAGCAGTGGTGCGGGACAGGGGGCGCTGAACTATGGCTACACCTTC. Its translation is CASSGAGQGALNYGYTF.